These 23 T cell receptor beta chains originate from one sample sequenced in a study of blood T cell repertoires in COVID-19. The protocol was immunoSEQ multiplex PCR, while the TCRdb copy is restricted to in-frame clones and leaves out a portion. The sample carries 9,500 to 15,000 clones, 60% to 75% recorded once. The sample comprised peripheral blood. The receptors stem from a man in his 60s with COVID-19, enrolled during active disease.

The V call is TRBV15, the J call TRBJ1-4, with TRBD1 identical over 10 bases. Germline V CDR1 and CDR2: LNHNV, YYDKDF (reference sequence). This CDR3 is built from 15 residues. V gave up 6 bases and J gave up 8 bases; unmatched junction bases: 9. The chain's CDR3 is CATSPRQGAREKLFF. CDR3 nucleotide sequence: TGTGCCACCAGTCCGAGACAGGGGGCACGCGAAAAACTGTTTTTT.

The chain uses TRBV24-1 and TRBJ2-2; 9 bases agree with TRBD1. CDR1 KGHDR and CDR2 SFDVKD come from the germline V gene. V lost 4 bases to trimming and J lost 5 bases; unmatched junction nucleotides: 7. CDR3 length: 16 amino acids. CDR3 loop: CATSDSGQGWTGELFF. CDR3 nucleotide sequence: TGTGCCACCAGTGACTCCGGACAGGGGTGGACCGGGGAGCTGTTTTTT.

J is TRBJ1-1 and V is TRBV30; D not certain. Trimming shortened V by 7 bases and J by 4 bases, and 13 bases separated the two germline ends. The CDR3 runs to 12 residues. Germline loops: CDR1 GTSNPN, CDR2 SVGIG (reference sequence). The CDR3 DNA reads as TGTGCCTCTCGACCGGGTGCCACTGAAGCTTTCTTT. Translation: CASRPGATEAFF.

The genes are TRBV5-1 and TRBJ2-3, with D perhaps matching TRBD2 (5 bases). V was pared by 0 bases and J by 3 bases, with 14 bases between. The CDR3 is made up of 16 amino acids. The germline gives CDR1 SGHRS, CDR2 YFSETQ. Here the CDR3 DNA reads TGCGCCAGCAGCTTGGCCAGAGCGGTGGGGACAGATACGCAGTATTTT. Its translation: CASSLARAVGTDTQYF.

V and J are TRBV7-9 and TRBJ1-1; 7 bases fit TRBD1. This CDR3 spans 14 amino acids. Losses at the gene ends were 4 bases for V and 4 bases for J; bases not matched to a gene: 6. Germline CDR1 and CDR2: SEHNR and FQNEAQ (reference sequence). Written as DNA, the CDR3 is TGTGCCAGCAGCTCGCCGGACAGGAGCACTGAAGCTTTCTTT. The encoded protein is CASSSPDRSTEAFF.

The rearrangement joins TRBV7-2 to TRBJ2-3; 9 nucleotides line up with TRBD2. V trimming: 5 bases; J trimming: 5 bases; junction bases outside the gene matches: 11. From germline, CDR1 is SGHTA and CDR2 FQGNSA. This CDR3 has 16 amino acids. CDR3 DNA sequence: TGTGCCAGCAGCCTAAGGACTAGCGTTCTACGAGATACGCAGTATTTT. Amino acids: CASSLRTSVLRDTQYF.

This clone was counted a single time. The rearrangement uses TRBV2 and TRBJ2-3; D is unresolved. CDR1 SNHLY and CDR2 FYNNEI come from the germline V gene. V lost 5 bases, J lost 2 bases, and 11 bases lay in between. The CDR3 is 14 amino acids. The CDR3: CASSSNGFTDTQYF. The CDR3 DNA sequence: TGTGCCAGCAGTTCGAACGGTTTCACAGATACGCAGTATTTT.

Comment on this clone: Germline and junction disagree at one end, which may indicate a read error. This rearrangement joins TRBV28 to TRBJ2-7, with D possibly TRBD1 on 5 matching bases. The CDR3 loop spans 13 amino acids. Per the germline V gene, CDR1 is MDHEN and CDR2 is SYDVKM. CDR3 sequence reads: CASSWSGPYVQYF. CDR3 coding DNA: TGTGCCAGCAGTTGGTCAGGGCCGTACGTGCAGTACTTC.

This clone has more than one count but fewer than ten. This chain links TRBV7-2 with TRBJ2-5, with 7 bases identical to TRBD2. The CDR3 covers 16 residues. Trimming cost V 1 base and J 4 bases; bases outside gene matches: 9. Germline CDR1 is SGHTA and CDR2 is FQGNSA. DNA of the CDR3: TGTGCCAGCAGCTTAGGCCACGGCGGGAGAGCAGAGACCCAGTACTTC. Its translation: CASSLGHGGRAETQYF.

This clone was picked up one time. V and J are TRBV24-1 and TRBJ2-2, with 9 nucleotides matching TRBD2. CDR1 is KGHDR, CDR2 SFDVKD, per germline. V shed 4 bases and J 5 bases; nucleotides not matched to a gene: 7. CDR3 size: 16 residues. The CDR3 loop reads CATSDPQRGETGELFF. CDR3 coding DNA: TGTGCCACCAGTGACCCCCAGCGGGGGGAAACCGGGGAGCTGTTTTTT.

V usage is TRBV19 and J usage is TRBJ2-7; D is unresolved. Germline values: CDR1 LNHDA, CDR2 SQIVND (reference sequence). Trimming removed 4 bases from V and 4 bases from J, with 17 bases in between. This CDR3 spans 15 amino acids. CDR3 residues: CASSTQDLPSYEQYF. The CDR3 DNA sequence: TGTGCCAGTAGTACCCAGGATCTTCCTTCTTACGAGCAGTACTTC.

The chain employs TRBV9 and TRBJ2-1; the D gene is possibly TRBD2 (6 bases). Germline V gene sequence: CDR1 SGDLS, CDR2 YYNGEE. The CDR3 extends over 16 amino acids. V shed 0 bases and J shed 6 bases, with 16 bases lying between them. CDR3 protein: CASSVGRGVWFNEQFF. CDR3 DNA: TGTGCCAGCAGCGTAGGGAGGGGCGTATGGTTCAATGAGCAGTTCTTC.

V usage is TRBV7-2 and J usage is TRBJ2-1, with D perhaps matching TRBD1 (7 bases). Trimming removed 5 bases at V and 4 bases at J, with 18 bases between. This CDR3 region has 16 residues. Germline V CDR1 and CDR2: SGHTA, FQGNSA. CDR3 DNA sequence: TGTGCCAGCAGCCCCAAAGGAGGGGGCGCGTACAATGAGCAGTTCTTC. Amino acid sequence: CASSPKGGGAYNEQFF.

The chain joins TRBV27 to TRBJ2-7; weak D call: TRBD1 (7 bases). Looked up from germline, CDR1 is MNHEY and CDR2 is SMNVEV (reference sequence). The ends were cut back, 5 bases at V and 6 bases at J, with 26 bases in the middle. This CDR3 has 17 amino acids. CDR3 DNA sequence: TGTGCCAGCAGTCCATCGATGGGGGGAAGGGGGCCGCCCGAGCAGTACGTC. It yields the protein CASSPSMGGRGPPEQYV.

This clone was detected once. The J gene is TRBJ1-1, the V gene TRBV2; no clear D gene. Germline V CDR1 and CDR2: SNHLY, FYNNEI. V lost 5 bases and J lost 7, with 8 bases in between. The CDR3 runs to 11 residues. The chain's CDR3 is CASSYRDEAFF. The CDR3 region has the DNA TGTGCCAGCAGTTATAGAGATGAAGCTTTCTTT.

This chain joins TRBV3-1 (or the pseudogene TRBV3-2) and TRBJ2-5; 7 bases map to TRBD2. Germline CDR1 reads LGHDT; CDR2 reads YNNKEL (reference sequence). CDR3 size: 16 residues. V trimming: 1 base; J trimming: 1 base; junction bases outside the gene matches: 6. The CDR3, as DNA: TGTGCCAGCAGCCAAGTAACGGGGGGTGCCCAAGAGACCCAGTACTTC. This translates into CASSQVTGGAQETQYF.

This clone has just a few counts. This chain connects TRBV7-2 to TRBJ2-1; the D gene is possibly TRBD2 (6 bases). V dropped 1 base and J dropped 4 bases, with 11 bases sitting between them. CDR3 length equals 15 residues. CDR1 and CDR2 (germline): SGHTA, FQGNSA. The CDR3 DNA follows: TGTGCCAGCAGCTTAGTGGGGGGTTTTTACAATGAGCAGTTCTTC. This codes for CASSLVGGFYNEQFF.

DNA of the CDR3: TGTGCCAGCAGCTGGGTGGACAGAAGCTACAATGAGCAGTTCTTC. It translates to CASSWVDRSYNEQFF. The chain links TRBV5-4 to TRBJ2-1; weak D call: TRBD1 (6 bases). Germline assignment: CDR1 SGHNT and CDR2 YYREEE (reference sequence). The CDR3 is 15 residues long. With 3 bases removed from V and 3 bases from J, the gap between germline ends came to 13 bases.

The genes are TRBV6-5 and TRBJ2-5; the match to TRBD1 covers 10 bases. Germline V gene data show CDR1 as MNHEY and CDR2 as SVGAGI. The CDR3 has 15 residues. V shed 2 bases, J shed 1 base, and the junction held 1 base outside the gene matches. The CDR3: CASSYRTGGQETQYF. CDR3 bases: TGTGCCAGCAGTTACCGGACAGGGGGCCAAGAGACCCAGTACTTC.

This clone was seen a few times. CDR3 amino acids: CASSLGTGGSYQETQYF. As DNA, the CDR3 is TGTGCCAGCAGCTTAGGAACAGGGGGCAGTTACCAAGAGACCCAGTACTTC. The chain couples TRBV7-2 to TRBJ2-5; 9 bases agree with TRBD1. Per germline, CDR1 SGHTA and CDR2 FQGNSA. Germline trimming cut 1 base from V and 0 bases from J; bases unmatched to any gene: 6. The CDR3 runs 17 residues.

V is TRBV11-2 and J is TRBJ2-3, with 9 bases matching TRBD1. The germline V gene encodes CDR1 SGHAT and CDR2 FQNNGV. With V trimmed by 7 bases and J by 4 bases, 9 bases remained unmatched. The CDR3 is 15 amino acids. The CDR3 coding sequence is TGTGCCAGCACCTCACAGAGACAGGGGGCAGATACGCAGTATTTT. Translating it yields CASTSQRQGADTQYF.

The V gene is TRBV28, the J gene TRBJ1-2; D perhaps matches TRBD1 (6 bases). Per the germline V gene, CDR1 is MDHEN and CDR2 is SYDVKM. Trimming pared 4 bases from V and 8 bases from J, leaving 11 bases between. This CDR3 comprises 12 residues. CDR3 protein: CASSSNREGYTF. CDR3 sequence (DNA): TGTGCCAGCAGTTCAAACAGGGAAGGCTACACCTTC.

The V gene is TRBV5-1, the J gene TRBJ2-5; weak D call: TRBD2 (6 bases). CDR3 length: 14 amino acids. Trimming left V 3 bases short and J 2 bases short, with 11 bases between. CDR1 and CDR2 from the germline V gene are SGHRS and YFSETQ. The CDR3 sequence is CASSSNAGQETQYF. In DNA, the CDR3 is TGCGCCAGCAGCTCGAACGCGGGGCAAGAGACCCAGTACTTC.